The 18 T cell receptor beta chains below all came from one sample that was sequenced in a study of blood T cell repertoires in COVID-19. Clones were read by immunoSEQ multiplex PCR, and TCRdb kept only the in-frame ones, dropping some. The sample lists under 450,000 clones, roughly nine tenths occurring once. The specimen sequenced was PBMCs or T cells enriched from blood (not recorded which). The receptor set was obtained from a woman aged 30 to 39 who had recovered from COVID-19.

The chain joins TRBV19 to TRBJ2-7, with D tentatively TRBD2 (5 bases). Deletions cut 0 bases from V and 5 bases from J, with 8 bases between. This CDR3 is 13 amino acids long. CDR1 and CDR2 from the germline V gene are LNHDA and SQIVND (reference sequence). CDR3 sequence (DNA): TGTGCCAGTAGTATAGATCGAGGGAACGAGCAGTACTTC. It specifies CASSIDRGNEQYF.

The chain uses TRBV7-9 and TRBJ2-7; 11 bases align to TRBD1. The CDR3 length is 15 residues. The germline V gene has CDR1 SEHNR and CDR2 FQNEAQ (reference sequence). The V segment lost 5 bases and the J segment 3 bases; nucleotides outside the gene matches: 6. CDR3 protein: CASSHGDRGVYEQYF. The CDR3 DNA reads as TGTGCCAGCAGCCACGGGGACAGGGGGGTCTACGAGCAGTACTTC.

The CDR3 DNA reads as TGTGCCAGCTCGGCGCTAGCGGGAGGCAGCTCCTACGAGCAGTACTTC. Residues: CASSALAGGSSYEQYF. The V gene is TRBV2, the J gene TRBJ2-7; 11 nucleotides agree with TRBD2. Germline V lookup: CDR1 SNHLY, CDR2 FYNNEI. The trim removed 8 bases at V and 0 bases at J, leaving 9 bases unmatched. CDR3 length: 16 amino acids.

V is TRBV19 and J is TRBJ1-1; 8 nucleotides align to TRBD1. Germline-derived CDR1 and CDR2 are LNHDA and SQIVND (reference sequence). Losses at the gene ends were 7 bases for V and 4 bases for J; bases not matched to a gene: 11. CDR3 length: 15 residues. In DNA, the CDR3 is TGTGCCAGTACCGTAACAGGGGGAAGGGGCACTGAAGCTTTCTTT. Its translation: CASTVTGGRGTEAFF.

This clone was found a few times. CDR3 sequence reads: CASSSTHNTEAFF. The CDR3 DNA is TGTGCCAGCTCGTCCACACATAACACTGAAGCTTTCTTT. V usage is TRBV18 and J usage is TRBJ1-1; D not resolved. Per the germline V gene, CDR1 is KGHSH and CDR2 is LQKENI. Trimming removed 6 bases at V and 2 bases at J, with 10 bases between. The CDR3 spans 13 residues.

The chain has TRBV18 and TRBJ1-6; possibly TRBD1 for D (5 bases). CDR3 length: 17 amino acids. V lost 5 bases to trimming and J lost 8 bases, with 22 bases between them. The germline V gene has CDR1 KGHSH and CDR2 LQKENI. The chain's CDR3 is CASSASSGARVDSPLHF. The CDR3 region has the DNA TGTGCCAGCTCAGCGAGTTCTGGGGCTAGGGTGGATTCACCCCTCCACTTT. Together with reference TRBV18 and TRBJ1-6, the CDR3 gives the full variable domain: NAGVMQNPRHLVRRRGQEARLRCSPMKGHSHVYWYRQLPEEGLKFMVYLQKENIIDESGMPKERFSAEFPKEGPSILRIQQVVRGDSAAYFCASSASSGARVDSPLHFGNGTRLTVT.

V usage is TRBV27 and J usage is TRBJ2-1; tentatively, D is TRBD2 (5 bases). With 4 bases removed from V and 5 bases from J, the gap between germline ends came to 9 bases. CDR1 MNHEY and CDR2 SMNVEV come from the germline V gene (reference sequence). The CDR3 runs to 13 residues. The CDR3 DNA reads TGTGCCAGCAGTTCTGATAGCGACAATGAGCAGTTCTTC. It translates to CASSSDSDNEQFF.

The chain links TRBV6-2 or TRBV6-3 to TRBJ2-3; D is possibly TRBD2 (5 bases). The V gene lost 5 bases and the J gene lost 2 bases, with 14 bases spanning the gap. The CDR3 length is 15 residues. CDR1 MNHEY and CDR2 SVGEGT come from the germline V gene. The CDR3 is CASSGFFGDTDTQYF. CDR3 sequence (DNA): TGTGCCAGCAGTGGGTTTTTCGGGGACACAGATACGCAGTATTTT.

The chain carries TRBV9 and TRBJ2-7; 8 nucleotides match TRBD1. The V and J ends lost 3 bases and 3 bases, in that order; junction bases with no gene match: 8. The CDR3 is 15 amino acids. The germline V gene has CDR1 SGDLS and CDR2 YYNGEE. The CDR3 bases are TGTGCCAGCAGCGCCACCCGGGACAGGTTCTACGAGCAGTACTTC. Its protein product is CASSATRDRFYEQYF.

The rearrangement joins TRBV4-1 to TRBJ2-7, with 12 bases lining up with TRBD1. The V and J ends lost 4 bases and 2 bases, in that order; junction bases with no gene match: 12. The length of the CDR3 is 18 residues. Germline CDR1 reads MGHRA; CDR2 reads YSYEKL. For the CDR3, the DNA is TGCGCCAGCAGCCCTAGAACTGGGACAGGGGGCTTAGCCTACGAGCAGTACTTC. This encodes CASSPRTGTGGLAYEQYF.

DNA of the CDR3: TGCGCCAGCAGCTTCGAGGAGACCCAGTACTTC. This encodes CASSFEETQYF. The V and J genes are TRBV5-1 and TRBJ2-5; D gene ambiguous. This CDR3 is 11 amino acids long. Trimming left V 2 bases short and J 5 bases short, with 4 bases between. Per the germline V gene, CDR1 is SGHRS and CDR2 is YFSETQ.

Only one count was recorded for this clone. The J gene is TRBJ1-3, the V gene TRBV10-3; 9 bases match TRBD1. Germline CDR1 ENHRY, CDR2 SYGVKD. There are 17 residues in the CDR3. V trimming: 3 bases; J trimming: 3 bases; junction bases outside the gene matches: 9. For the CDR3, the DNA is TGTGCCATCAGTGATCTGGGACAGGGTACTGGTGGAAACACCATATATTTT. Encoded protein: CAISDLGQGTGGNTIYF.

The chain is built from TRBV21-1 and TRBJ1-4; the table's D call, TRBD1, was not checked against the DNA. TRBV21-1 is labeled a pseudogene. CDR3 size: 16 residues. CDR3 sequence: CASSKAGQALREKLFF. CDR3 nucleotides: TGTGCCAGCAGCAAAGCCGGACAGGCCCTTCGAGAAAAACTGTTTTTT.

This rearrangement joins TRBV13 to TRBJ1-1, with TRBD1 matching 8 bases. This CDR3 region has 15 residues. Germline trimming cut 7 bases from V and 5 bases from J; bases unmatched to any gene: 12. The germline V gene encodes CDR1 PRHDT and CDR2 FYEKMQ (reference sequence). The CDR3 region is CASNPGGQGLTEAFF. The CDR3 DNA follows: TGTGCCAGCAACCCAGGCGGACAGGGATTAACTGAAGCTTTCTTT.

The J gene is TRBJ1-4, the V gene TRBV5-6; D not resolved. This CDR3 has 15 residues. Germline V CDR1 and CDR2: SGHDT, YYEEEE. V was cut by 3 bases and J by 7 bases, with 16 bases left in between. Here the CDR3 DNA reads TGTGCCAGCAGCTCCACTAGAGGGAGGGCTGAAAAACTGTTTTTT. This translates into CASSSTRGRAEKLFF.

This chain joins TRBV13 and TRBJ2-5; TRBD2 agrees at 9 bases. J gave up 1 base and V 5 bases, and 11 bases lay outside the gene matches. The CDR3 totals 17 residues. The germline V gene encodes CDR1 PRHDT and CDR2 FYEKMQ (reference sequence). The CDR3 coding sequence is TGTGCCAGCAGCCCTCTCGAGCGGGAGGTCTCCCAAGAGACCCAGTACTTC. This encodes CASSPLEREVSQETQYF. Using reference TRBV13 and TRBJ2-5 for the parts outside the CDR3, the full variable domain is AAGVIQSPRHLIKEKRETATLKCYPIPRHDTVYWYQQGPGQDPQFLISFYEKMQSDKGSIPDRFSAQQFSDYHSELNMSSLELGDSALYFCASSPLEREVSQETQYFGPGTRLLVL.

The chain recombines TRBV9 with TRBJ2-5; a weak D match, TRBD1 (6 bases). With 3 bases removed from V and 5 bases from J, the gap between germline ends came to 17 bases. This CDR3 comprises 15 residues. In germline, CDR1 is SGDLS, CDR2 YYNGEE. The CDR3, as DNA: TGTGCCAGCAGCGAGTTGGCAGGGGTTGGGGAGACCCAGTACTTC. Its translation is CASSELAGVGETQYF.

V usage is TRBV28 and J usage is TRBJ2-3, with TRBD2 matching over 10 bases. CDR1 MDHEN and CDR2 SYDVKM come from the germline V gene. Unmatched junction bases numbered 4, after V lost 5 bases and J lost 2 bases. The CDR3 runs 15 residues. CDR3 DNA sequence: TGTGCCAGCAGTCCAGCGGGAGGGCCCACAGATACGCAGTATTTT. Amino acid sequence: CASSPAGGPTDTQYF.